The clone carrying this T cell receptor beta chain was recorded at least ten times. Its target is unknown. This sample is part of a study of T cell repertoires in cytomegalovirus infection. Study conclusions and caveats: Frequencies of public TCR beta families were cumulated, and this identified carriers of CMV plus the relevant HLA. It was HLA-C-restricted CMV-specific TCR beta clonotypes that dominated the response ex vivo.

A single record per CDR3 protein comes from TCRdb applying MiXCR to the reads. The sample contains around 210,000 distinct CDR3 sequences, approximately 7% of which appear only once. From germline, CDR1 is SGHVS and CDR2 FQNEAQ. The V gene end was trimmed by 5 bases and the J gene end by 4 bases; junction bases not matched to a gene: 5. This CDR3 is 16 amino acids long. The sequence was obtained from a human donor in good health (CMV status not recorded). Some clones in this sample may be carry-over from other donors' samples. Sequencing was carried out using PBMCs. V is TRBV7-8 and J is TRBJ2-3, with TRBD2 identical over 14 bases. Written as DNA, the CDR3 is TGTGCCAGCAGCCCCCGGACTAGCGGGGGGTCAGATACGCAGTATTTT. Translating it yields CASSPRTSGGSDTQYF.